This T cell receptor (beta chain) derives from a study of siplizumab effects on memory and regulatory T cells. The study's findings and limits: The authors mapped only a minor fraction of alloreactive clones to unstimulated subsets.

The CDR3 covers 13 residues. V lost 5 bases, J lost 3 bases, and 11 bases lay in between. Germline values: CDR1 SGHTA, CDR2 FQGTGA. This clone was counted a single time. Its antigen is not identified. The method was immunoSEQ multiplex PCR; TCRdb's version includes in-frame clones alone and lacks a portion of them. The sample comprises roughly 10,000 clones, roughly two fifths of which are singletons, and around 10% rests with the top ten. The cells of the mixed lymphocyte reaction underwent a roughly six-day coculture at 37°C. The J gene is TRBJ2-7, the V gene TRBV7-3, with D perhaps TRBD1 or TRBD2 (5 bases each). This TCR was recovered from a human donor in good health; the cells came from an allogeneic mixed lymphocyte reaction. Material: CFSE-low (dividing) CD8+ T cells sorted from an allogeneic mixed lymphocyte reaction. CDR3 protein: CASSIRDHYEQYF. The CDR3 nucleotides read TGTGCCAGCAGCATCCGGGACCACTACGAGCAGTACTTC.